This is a list of T cell receptor beta chains from one sample in a study of shared clonotypes between healthy human individuals. Using immunoSEQ multiplex PCR, the repertoire was profiled, and TCRdb retains in-frame clones only, with some absent. The sample consists of a few million clones, more than 80% of them appearing once. Input material: naive CD4+ T cells sorted from blood. The receptors originated from a man between 18 and 35 years old in good health. CDR3s include the opening cysteine and the closing phenylalanine or tryptophan. A D gene is named only where the DNA matches it firmly. The size field is filled for only some rows; it gives once, few, many or a size class.

J gene | D gene | V gene | clone size | CDR3 DNA | CDR3 protein
TRBJ2-3 | NA | TRBV5-4 | NA | TGTGCCAGCAGCTTGGGGGCGACAGATACGCAGTATTTT | CASSLGATDTQYF
TRBJ2-1 | NA | TRBV28 | NA | TGTGCCAGCCCCCCTTCACTTTCCTACAATGAGCAGTTCTTC | CASPPSLSYNEQFF
TRBJ1-1 | TRBD1 | TRBV18 | NA | TGTGCCAGCTCACCCAACGAGGGGACAGGGCTGAACACTGAAGCTTTCTTT | CASSPNEGTGLNTEAFF
TRBJ2-7 | TRBD2 | TRBV13 | NA | TGTGCCAGCAGCTTAAGGAGGCTAGCGGGAGTAGGGGGGAGCTCCTACGAGCAGTACTTC | CASSLRRLAGVGGSSYEQYF
TRBJ2-7 | NA | TRBV2 | NA | TGTGCCAGCAGACTGAACCGGGGGCCCACCTACGAGCAGTACTTC | CASRLNRGPTYEQYF
TRBJ1-4 | NA | TRBV10-2 | NA | TGCGCCAGCAGAGCCCCGGGGGGGAGTGAAAAACTGTTTTTT | CASRAPGGSEKLFF
TRBJ2-1 | TRBD1 | TRBV7-6 | NA | TGTGCCAGCAGCTTAGGAGGGACAGGAATCTCGAATGAGCAGTTCTTC | CASSLGGTGISNEQFF
TRBJ1-2 | NA | TRBV6-5 | NA | TGTGCCAGCAGATCGGACAGCACGTATGGCTACACCTTC | CASRSDSTYGYTF
TRBJ2-2 | NA | TRBV7-9 | NA | TGTGCCAGCAGGCACAGGGGAGGGAACACCGGGGAGCTGTTTTTT | CASRHRGGNTGELFF
TRBJ2-7 | NA | TRBV2 | NA | TGTGCCAGCAGTGAAATGGGCAGTTCCTACGAGCAGTACTTC | CASSEMGSSYEQYF
TRBJ1-4 | NA | TRBV4-3 | NA | TGCGCCAGCAGCCAGGCCCCGGGGAATGAAAAACTGTTTTTT | CASSQAPGNEKLFF
TRBJ2-3 | NA | TRBV6-1 | once | TGTGCCAGCAGTGATCTCCCTACTACGCAGTATTTT | CASSDLPTTQYF
TRBJ1-5 | NA | TRBV28 | NA | TGTGCCAGCAGTTTCCCGGCACCGGGGTATAGCAATCAGCCCCAGCATTTT | CASSFPAPGYSNQPQHF
TRBJ1-1 | NA | TRBV6-5 | NA | TGTGCCAGCAGCCCTACACGATCATCTGAAGCTTTCTTT | CASSPTRSSEAFF
TRBJ1-4 | NA | TRBV6-1 | once | TGTGCCAGCAGTGAAGCAGCAGCGCCAAATTTCCCAACTAATGAAAAACTGTTTTTT | CASSEAAAPNFPTNEKLFF
TRBJ1-4 | TRBD1 | TRBV9 | NA | TGTGCCAGCAGCAGCCGGGACAGGGCGGAAAAACTGTTTTTT | CASSSRDRAEKLFF
TRBJ2-5 | NA | TRBV11-2 | NA | TGTGCCAGCAGCTCCTTTAACCTACAGGGAGTAGGGGAGACCCAGTACTTC | CASSSFNLQGVGETQYF
TRBJ2-7 | NA | TRBV15 | NA | TGTGCCACCAGCAGAGAACCCGGACCCTACGAGCAGTACTTC | CATSREPGPYEQYF
TRBJ1-2 | NA | TRBV10-3 | NA | TGTGCCATCAGTGAGTACCCCGGGGCCTATGGCTACACCTTC | CAISEYPGAYGYTF
TRBJ1-5 | NA | TRBV6-1 | NA | TGTGCCAGCAGTGAATCTGGGATGGTGAGTTATCAGCCCCAGCATTTT | CASSESGMVSYQPQHF
TRBJ2-1 | TRBD2 | TRBV19 | NA | TGTGCCAGTAACTCCCCCCCGGGACTAGCGGGAGGGAGAGGGGAGCAGTTCTTC | CASNSPPGLAGGRGEQFF
TRBJ2-2 | TRBD2 | TRBV9 | NA | TGTGCCAGCAGCGTAAGAGGTTTGGGGGGGATCACCGGGGAGCTGTTTTTT | CASSVRGLGGITGELFF
TRBJ1-5 | NA | TRBV4-1 | NA | TGCGCCAGCAGCCAAGACAGGGGTAGGGATCAGCCCCAGCATTTT | CASSQDRGRDQPQHF
TRBJ1-6 | NA | TRBV4-2 | NA | TGTGCCAGCAGCCAAGTACGACGGGGAGATAGAGATTCACCCCTCCACTTT | CASSQVRRGDRDSPLHF
TRBJ1-3 | NA | TRBV30 | NA | TGTGCCTGGACGGGGGACCTTGGAAACACCATATATTTT | CAWTGDLGNTIYF
TRBJ2-3 | NA | TRBV28 | NA | TGTGCCAGCAGTTTAGCGGGGGCGCTCAAATCTAGCACAGATACGCAGTATTTT | CASSLAGALKSSTDTQYF
TRBJ1-4 | NA | TRBV6-1 | NA | TGTGCCAGCAGTATAGCTCGGACACTTTATGAAAAACTGTTTTTT | CASSIARTLYEKLFF
TRBJ1-1 | NA | TRBV6-5 | NA | TGTGCCAGCAGTAGAGATGGAGGGGCGAACACTGAAGCTTTCTTT | CASSRDGGANTEAFF
TRBJ1-5 | NA | TRBV4-3 | NA | TGCGCCAGCAGCCAAGGTCTCCGGTCTTGGAATCAGCCCCAGCATTTT | CASSQGLRSWNQPQHF
TRBJ2-7 | TRBD1 | TRBV6-1 | NA | TGTGCCAGCAGTGGACAGGGGTACGAGCAGTACTTC | CASSGQGYEQYF
TRBJ1-2 | NA | TRBV7-2 | NA | TGTGCCAGCAGCATTAGATCGGCCGCGCTCAACTATGGCTACACCTTC | CASSIRSAALNYGYTF
TRBJ2-7 | NA | TRBV21-1 | NA | TGTGCCAGCAGCCCTGGCAGGTTCAGCTCCTACGAGCAGTACTTC | CASSPGRFSSYEQYF
TRBJ1-6 | NA | TRBV28 | NA | TGTGCCAGCAGTTTGGCGAGCTCCTATAATTCACCCCTCCACTTT | CASSLASSYNSPLHF
TRBJ2-7 | TRBD1 | TRBV25-1 | NA | TGTGCCAGCAGTGCGGTGCCAGGACAGGGAGAATACGAGCAGTACTTC | CASSAVPGQGEYEQYF
TRBJ1-6 | TRBD1 | TRBV5-1 | NA | TGCGCCAGCAGCTCGGGACAGCTTTATAATTCACCCCTCCACTTT | CASSSGQLYNSPLHF
TRBJ2-1 | NA | TRBV27 | NA | TGTGCCAGCAGGGAACAGGGCTCCACACAGGTTGAGCAGTTCTTC | CASREQGSTQVEQFF
TRBJ2-3 | TRBD2 | TRBV5-4 | NA | TGTGCCAGCAGCTCGGGGCTCGAGCGGGGGTTCCCAGATACGCAGTATTTT | CASSSGLERGFPDTQYF
TRBJ2-7 | TRBD2 | TRBV7-2 | once | TGTGCCAGCAGCTTAGCCGGGCAACTTAGCGGGACTTACGAGCAGTACTTC | CASSLAGQLSGTYEQYF
TRBJ1-6 | NA | TRBV9 | NA | TGTGCCAGCAGCACCGGGGCAGACCACTATAATTCACCCCTCCACTTT | CASSTGADHYNSPLHF
TRBJ2-7 | TRBD1 | TRBV18 | NA | TGTGCCAGCTCACCCCTGACAGGGCCTACCTACGAGCAGTACTTC | CASSPLTGPTYEQYF
TRBJ2-1 | TRBD2 | TRBV5-1 | NA | TGCGCCAGCAGCCCGGGACTAGCGGGAGGAGGTGAGCAGTTCTTC | CASSPGLAGGGEQFF
TRBJ2-3 | TRBD1 | TRBV10-3 | NA | TGTGCCATCAGTGATCCCGGGACAGGGGCAAGAGATACGCAGTATTTT | CAISDPGTGARDTQYF
TRBJ2-5 | NA | TRBV2 | NA | TGTGCCAGCAGTGAACTGGTTGAGACCCAGTACTTC | CASSELVETQYF
TRBJ1-1 | NA | TRBV30 | NA | TGTGCCTGGAGTCTATTGAGGCAGGGAAAAAGGGGCTTTGAAGCTTTCTTT | CAWSLLRQGKRGFEAFF
TRBJ2-5 | TRBD2 | TRBV11-2 | NA | TGTGCCAGCAGCTCGGGGACTAGCGGGAGTAAAGAGACCCAGTACTTC | CASSSGTSGSKETQYF
TRBJ1-1 | NA | TRBV18 | NA | TGTGCCAGCTCTCCACAGACGAACACTGAAGCTTTCTTT | CASSPQTNTEAFF
TRBJ1-5 | NA | TRBV28 | NA | TGTGCCAGCAGTTTACCGGGGGGTCTTAGCAATCAGCCCCAGCATTTT | CASSLPGGLSNQPQHF
TRBJ1-3 | NA | TRBV5-1 | NA | TGCGCCAGCAGGGCGGTACTCTCTGGAAACACCATATATTTT | CASRAVLSGNTIYF
TRBJ2-1 | TRBD2 | TRBV10-1 | NA | TGCGCCAGCAGTGTGGGACTAGCATTTCTCAATGAGCAGTTCTTC | CASSVGLAFLNEQFF
TRBJ2-3 | NA | TRBV5-1 | NA | TGCGCCAGCAGCTTGGACGGAGCTAGCACAGATACGCAGTATTTT | CASSLDGASTDTQYF
TRBJ1-1 | NA | TRBV7-2 | NA | TGTGCCAGCAGCTCCGATGCAGGGAGAGGAACTGAAGCTTTCTTT | CASSSDAGRGTEAFF
TRBJ2-3 | TRBD2 | TRBV15 | NA | TGTGCCACCAGCAACAGCGGGGTCCTCGATACGCAGTATTTT | CATSNSGVLDTQYF